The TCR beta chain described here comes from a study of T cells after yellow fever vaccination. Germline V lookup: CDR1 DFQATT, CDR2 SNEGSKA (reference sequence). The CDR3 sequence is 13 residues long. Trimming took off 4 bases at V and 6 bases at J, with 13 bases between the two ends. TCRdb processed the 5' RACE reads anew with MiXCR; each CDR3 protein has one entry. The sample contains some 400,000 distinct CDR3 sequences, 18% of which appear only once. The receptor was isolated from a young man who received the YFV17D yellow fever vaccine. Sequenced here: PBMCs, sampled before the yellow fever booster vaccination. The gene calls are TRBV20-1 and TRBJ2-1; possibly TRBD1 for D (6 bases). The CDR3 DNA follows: TGCAGTGCTACCCTACCCAGGGGCAATGAGCAGTTCTTC. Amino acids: CSATLPRGNEQFF.